This section outlines one T cell receptor (beta chain) sequence together with its context. This clone was observed once. No antigen is known for it. There are no base qualities to consult, and no much larger clone falls within one base. The germline V gene gives CDR1 as SGHDT and CDR2 as YYEEEE. The V and J ends are trimmed by 0 bases and 3 bases, leaving 9 bases between them. Taken from cysteine to phenylalanine, the CDR3 has 14 residues. Only the CDR3 portion is preserved as DNA: 42 bases, with reading frame beginning at the first base. This specimen belongs to a study of shared clonotypes between healthy human individuals (dated by TCRdb to about 2020). Background on the whole study: The cohort comprised two women and a few men aged 18 to 49 years. Each donor's leukapheresis produced roughly between roughly 0.94 and 9.5 billion PBMCs. To increase sequencing depth and limit assay-specific biases, TCR repertoire library preparation and sequencing were carried out by different laboratories using diverse techniques. The study deeply sequenced blood TCR repertoires of about 5 healthy adults to estimate repertoire size and the extent of clonotype sharing between individuals. For each donor, CD4 naive and CD4 memory were each given three plates, CD8 naive was given two plates, and CD8 memory was given one plate. General study outcomes and caveats: The small number of donors limited the genetic and exposure-history diversity represented. Based on pairwise subsampling, the degree of clonotype sharing among donors was expected to be affected by sequencing depth. Estimated clonotype richness was generally larger for naive than for memory subsets. Sampling was limited to blood, and TCR repertoires in tissue likely differ from TCR repertoires in blood. Across four donors, approximately 4.6% of naive CD4, roughly 3.8% of naive CD8, 2% to 2.5% of memory CD4, and under 0.45% of memory CD8 clonotypes were shared. Incomplete sequencing was indicated by rarefaction of sorted-subset datasets, despite the large sequencing depth. Clonotypes shared by all four sorted-subset donors showed higher generation probabilities than non-shared clonotypes.

The donors were healthy, HIV-negative adults with no recently reported acute infections or vaccinations. Every donor was a Caucasian adult living in Nashville, Tennessee, USA. CD4+ T cells were enriched through magnetic negative selection, after which naive cells were positively selected on CD45RA and the remaining negative fraction served as the memory subset. Blood was collected by leukapheresis, and PBMCs were isolated by Ficoll-Histopaque density gradient centrifugation and then cryopreserved in liquid nitrogen vapor phase. Analytical flow cytometry was used to check the purity and quantity of every magnetically sorted T cell population. Genomic DNA was isolated from each sorted fraction and quantified by UV absorbance on a Nanodrop 2000c. Using the deep immunoSEQ assay, multiplex PCR amplified TCR CDR3 regions from genomic DNA. Extracted genomic DNA from each cell subset was distributed evenly across all wells of several immunoSEQ 96-well plates, and each plate was treated as a replicate. Each replicate PCR for sorted subsets received approximately 220 ng genomic DNA, equal to tens of thousands of T cell genomes. Purified libraries were measured with a Qubit 3.0 fluorometer, size-checked on a Bioanalyzer 2100, and measured again with the KAPA Library Quantification kit. Every immunoSEQ 96-well plate was sequenced on a dedicated single-read 150-cycle Illumina NextSeq 550 flow cell. As for the original processing: Because only junctional sequences without quality scores were contained in the immunoSEQ output, filtering matching that applied to full-length reads could not be performed. To assign V/J genes and CDR3, sequences were annotated against IMGT germline references using PyIR, a Python wrapper for IgBLAST v1.9. Reads were filtered out if the reads had weak V/J assignments (E-value above 1e-6), no CDR3, stop codons, out-of-frame junctions, or ambiguous translated residues. V3J clonotypes were defined by identical inferred V gene, J gene, and CDR3 amino acid sequence. To compute the percentage overlap between repertoires, the number of shared unique clonotypes was divided by the size of the smaller repertoire. Richness of each repertoire was evaluated using RTK rarefaction, the Chao1 estimator, and Recon v2.1 estimates of unobserved clonotypes. Generation probabilities were computed with OLGA for all TCRbeta clonotypes obtained by the gDNA method from a few donors. Sourced from immuneACCESS, this table was stored by TCRdb with only in-frame sequences that have V and J called. A share of the clones is absent; for the studies checked, an unresolved V gene accounts for under half, and the remainder has no known explanation. That table is the source of V, J and clone size, and D and trimming were worked out from the DNA. This sample comprises millions of clones, 90% to 95% of them detected only once. Around 0.13% of the sample rests with the top ten.

This clonotype originated in a man between 18 and 35 years old in good health. The receptor chain draws on TRBV5-6 and TRBJ1-2; the D gene is perhaps TRBD1, on 5 matching bases. Sequencing was carried out using naive CD4+ T cells sorted from blood. Interpreted using the paper, the cell subset or site label stands for: CD45RA+ positively selected. The DNA reads TGTGCCAGCAGCTTGGACAGGACGCACTATGGCTACACCTTC. Its amino acids are CASSLDRTHYGYTF. This CDR3, with the reference TRBV5-6 and TRBJ1-2 proteins standing in past its ends, gives the full variable domain DAGVTQSPTHLIKTRGQQVTLRCSPKSGHDTVSWYQQALGQGPQFIFQYYEEEERQRGNFPDRFSGHQFPNYSSELNVNALLLGDSALYLCASSLDRTHYGYTFGSGTRLTVV.